Below are 32 T cell receptor beta chains sequenced from a single sample in a study of blood T cells in healthy people across ages. Alongside a J-beta primer mix, a sample-barcoded 5' primer served in a second PCR lasting about 7 to 11 cycles. One entry per CDR3 protein, called by TCRdb with MiXCR from the 5' RACE reads. Here the sample spans 550,000 to 800,000 distinct CDR3 sequences, 32% being singletons. The sequenced sample was blood. The receptors derive from a woman of 80 years or more in good health.

Remarks on this clonotype: This could be a read error, since a much larger clone is one nucleotide away. V gene TRBV20-1 combines with J gene TRBJ2-1; D might be TRBD2 (5 bases). CDR3 length: 15 amino acids. Trimming cost V 3 bases and J 1 base, with 13 bases left between them. CDR1 is DFQATT and CDR2 is SNEGSKA in the germline V gene (reference sequence). The CDR3 sequence is CSASLGLLSYNEQFF. The CDR3 bases are TGCAGTGCTAGCCTTGGACTGCTTTCCTACAATGAGCAGTTCTTC.

This clonotype was recorded at least ten times. The CDR3 protein is CAADRGEYNSPLHF. The CDR3 nucleotides are TGTGCCGCCGACAGGGGCGAGTATAATTCACCCCTCCACTTT. The chain recombines TRBV30 with TRBJ1-6, with TRBD1 matching 8 bases. This CDR3 spans 14 amino acids. Germline V gene data show CDR1 as GTSNPN and CDR2 as SVGIG (reference sequence). V was clipped by 8 bases and J by 4 bases; unmatched bases: 7. Full variable domain (rest looked up from reference TRBV30 and TRBJ1-6): SQTIHQWPATLVQPVGSPLSLECTVEGTSNPNLYWYRQAAGRGLQLLFYSVGIGQISSEVPQNLSASRPQDRQFILSSKKLLLSDSGFYLCAADRGEYNSPLHFGNGTRLTVT.

This clonotype occurred many times. The chain recombines TRBV7-9 with TRBJ2-3; 10 positions agree with TRBD2. CDR1 and CDR2 (germline): SEHNR, FQNEAQ (reference sequence). Germline trimming cut 3 bases from V and 2 bases from J; bases unmatched to any gene: 5. There are 16 residues in the CDR3. CDR3 nucleotide sequence: TGTGCCAGCAGCTTTGCTAGCGGGGGAATCACAGATACGCAGTATTTT. Translating gives CASSFASGGITDTQYF.

This rearrangement joins TRBV7-2 to TRBJ2-4, with 9 bases fitting TRBD1. Losses at the gene ends were 5 bases for V and 13 bases for J; bases not matched to a gene: 18. Germline V CDR1 and CDR2: SGHTA, FQGNSA. CDR3 size: 16 residues. CDR3 sequence: CASSPNRPGTGWVQYF. CDR3 nucleotide sequence: TGTGCCAGCAGCCCCAATCGCCCCGGGACAGGGTGGGTGCAGTACTTC.

V gene TRBV5-5 combines with J gene TRBJ2-3; D gene ambiguous. CDR1 is SGHKS and CDR2 is YYEKEE in the germline V gene (reference sequence). V was cut by 2 bases and J by 0 bases, with 7 bases left in between. The CDR3 is made up of 14 amino acids. The chain's CDR3 is CASSFHASTDTQYF. The CDR3 region has the DNA TGTGCCAGCAGCTTCCACGCCAGCACAGATACGCAGTATTTT. The complete variable domain, with remaining parts taken from reference TRBV5-5 and TRBJ2-3, reads DAGVTQSPTHLIKTRGQQVTLRCSPISGHKSVSWYQQVLGQGPQFIFQYYEKEERGRGNFPDRFSARQFPNYSSELNVNALLLGDSALYLCASSFHASTDTQYFGPGTRLTVL.

In this sample, this clonotype turned up many times. This chain joins TRBV5-6 and TRBJ2-6, with D maybe TRBD1 (6 bases). The CDR3 is 15 residues long. CDR1 and CDR2 (germline): SGHDT, YYEEEE. Trimming stripped 6 bases from V and 4 bases from J, with 14 bases between. DNA for the CDR3: TGTGCCAGCACTGGCACAGGGTTAGGGGCCAACGTCCTGACTTTC. Residues: CASTGTGLGANVLTF.

Of note for this clonotype: This could be a read error, since a much larger clone is one nucleotide away. V usage is TRBV20-1 and J usage is TRBJ2-3; TRBD2 matches at 10 bases. The CDR3 length is 14 residues. CDR1 and CDR2 (germline): DFQATT, SNEGSKA (reference sequence). CDR3 nucleotides: TGCAGTACTAGGCCCGGGACTAGCGTTGATACGCAGTATTTT. Translated, it gives CSTRPGTSVDTQYF.

This chain uses TRBV5-1 with TRBJ1-1; no firm D call. CDR1 SGHRS and CDR2 YFSETQ come from the germline V gene. CDR3 size: 13 residues. The germline V and J ends were trimmed by 4 bases and 0 bases, with 7 bases remaining between them. Here the CDR3 DNA reads TGCGCCAGCAGCCGAATGGTGAACACTGAAGCTTTCTTT. This gives the protein CASSRMVNTEAFF.

The CDR3, as DNA: TGTGCCAGCAGCCAGCGGACAGGGAGGAATTCACCCCTCCACTTT. Its translation is CASSQRTGRNSPLHF. V usage is TRBV14 and J usage is TRBJ1-6, with 8 nucleotides matching TRBD1. V was pared by 3 bases and J by 7 bases, with 5 bases of the junction left unmatched. This CDR3 spans 15 amino acids. Germline lookup yields CDR1 SGHDN and CDR2 FVKESK.

This chain uses TRBV6-5 with TRBJ2-1, with 10 bases lining up with TRBD2. V lost 6 bases to trimming and J lost 13 bases; unmatched junction nucleotides: 12. The germline V gene encodes CDR1 MNHEY and CDR2 SVGAGI. The CDR3 spans 14 residues. CDR3 nucleotides: TGTGCCAGCAGCCAAGCGGGGGGGGCAGAGACCCAGTTCTTC. Residues: CASSQAGGAETQFF.

This clonotype was seen once. A single base separates this from a much larger clone, so it may be a read error. The chain joins TRBV6-6 to TRBJ2-1; a weak D match, TRBD2 (6 bases). This CDR3 has 16 amino acids. V was clipped by 2 bases and J by 12 bases, with 23 bases between them. Germline V lookup: CDR1 MNHNY, CDR2 SVGAGI (reference sequence). The CDR3 region has the DNA TGTGCCAGCAGTTACGTAGGCGGGGCCGGAGGGGATGGGCAGTTCTTC. Translating gives CASSYVGGAGGDGQFF.

About this clonotype itself: Given the absence of the conserved phenylalanine or tryptophan at the CDR3 end, a read error is likely. V and J are TRBV7-9 and TRBJ2-1; D gene unclear. The CDR3 runs 13 residues. Per germline, CDR1 SEHNR and CDR2 FQNEAQ (reference sequence). This CDR3 is CSSTLPKTNEQFC. As DNA, the CDR3 is TGTTCCAGCACCCTACCCAAGACCAATGAGCAGTTCTGC.

This clonotype was observed a handful of times. V is TRBV6-1 and J is TRBJ1-1, with TRBD1 identical over 7 bases. The CDR3 covers 13 residues. V was clipped by 3 bases and J by 8 bases; unmatched bases: 6. Germline CDR1 reads MNHNS; CDR2 reads SASEGT. The CDR3 DNA sequence: TGTGCCAGCAGTGACATTTGGGGACAGGAAGCTTTCTTT. Its protein is CASSDIWGQEAFF.

The V and J genes are TRBV6-5 and TRBJ1-6; the match to TRBD1 covers 8 bases. The CDR3 has 15 amino acids. The V and J ends lost 4 bases and 14 bases, in that order; junction bases with no gene match: 13. Germline CDR1 reads MNHEY; CDR2 reads SVGAGI. The CDR3 spells CASSFSPATGVTLHF. The DNA of the CDR3 is TGTGCCAGCAGTTTTTCCCCCGCGACAGGGGTAACCCTCCACTTT.

The table lists this clonotype with many counts. The chain combines TRBV4-2 with TRBJ1-2, with D hard to call. V was trimmed by 0 bases and J by 4 bases, leaving 12 bases between them. Germline V gene data show CDR1 as LGHNA and CDR2 as YNFKEQ. CDR3 size: 15 residues. The CDR3 DNA sequence: TGTGCCAGCAGCCAAGAGCGGCAGGACCCCTATGGCTACACCTTC. Translation gives CASSQERQDPYGYTF.

This clonotype has ten or more counts. The chain carries TRBV28 and TRBJ2-7, with D uncertain. The ends were cut back, 6 bases at V and 1 base at J, with 4 bases in the middle. Germline V CDR1 and CDR2: MDHEN, SYDVKM. The length of the CDR3 is 11 residues. The CDR3 sequence: CASSSSYEQYF. Written as DNA, the CDR3 is TGTGCCAGCAGCTCTTCCTACGAGCAGTACTTC.

The rearrangement joins TRBV11-2 to TRBJ2-1; D is perhaps TRBD2 (5 bases). CDR3 length: 14 amino acids. V lost 8 bases and J lost 5, with 16 bases in between. Per germline, CDR1 SGHAT and CDR2 FQNNGV. CDR3 sequence (DNA): TGTGCCAGCGGCGCGGGTCTCCAACACAATGAGCAGTTCTTC. It yields the protein CASGAGLQHNEQFF. Full variable domain (rest looked up from reference TRBV11-2 and TRBJ2-1): EAGVAQSPRYKIIEKRQSVAFWCNPISGHATLYWYQQILGQGPKLLIQFQNNGVVDDSQLPKDRFSAERLKGVDSTLKIQPAKLEDSAVYLCASGAGLQHNEQFFGPGTRLTVL.

The chain is built from TRBV10-2 and TRBJ2-3, with 11 positions matching TRBD1. Germline V gene lookup returns CDR1 WSHSY and CDR2 SAAADI. This CDR3 comprises 14 residues. The trim removed 6 bases at V and 3 bases at J, leaving 2 bases unmatched. CDR3 bases: TGCGCCAGCAGGGGGACAGGGGGAACAGATACGCAGTATTTT. This gives the protein CASRGTGGTDTQYF.

This clonotype was seen ten or more times. V is TRBV9 and J is TRBJ1-1, with D perhaps TRBD1 (6 bases). CDR3 length: 15 amino acids. V shed 3 bases and J shed 0 bases, with 12 bases lying between them. The germline V gene encodes CDR1 SGDLS and CDR2 YYNGEE. Here the CDR3 reads CASSGDRTMNTEAFF. The CDR3 DNA follows: TGTGCCAGCAGCGGAGACAGGACTATGAACACTGAAGCTTTCTTT.

This clonotype was seen repeatedly, ten times or more. The rearrangement uses TRBV3-1 and TRBJ2-7, with 7 bases fitting TRBD1. The V segment lost 1 base and the J segment 6 bases; nucleotides outside the gene matches: 6. This CDR3 is 14 amino acids long. The V gene's germline CDR1 is LGHDT and CDR2 YNNKEL (reference sequence). The CDR3 protein is CASSQGQGRSEQYF. The CDR3 DNA is TGTGCCAGCAGCCAAGGACAGGGTAGGTCCGAGCAGTACTTC.

Of note for this clonotype: A much more abundant neighbour one base away suggests this may be a read error. The chain couples TRBV7-2 to TRBJ1-5; TRBD1 matches 9 bases. Germline lookup yields CDR1 SGHTA and CDR2 FQGNSA. CDR3 length: 16 amino acids. The CDR3, as DNA: TGTGCCGGCAGCTCGACAGGGGGGTACCGCAATCAGCCCCAGCATTTT. This encodes CAGSSTGGYRNQPQHF. Full variable domain (outside the CDR3, taken from reference TRBV7-2 and TRBJ1-5): GAGVSQSPSNKVTEKGKDVELRCDPISGHTALYWYRQSLGQGLEFLIYFQGNSAPDKSGLPSDRFSAERTGGSVSTLTIQRTQQEDSAVYLCAGSSTGGYRNQPQHFGDGTRLSIL.

V is TRBV3-1 and J is TRBJ2-1; 7 bases are shared with TRBD2. V lost 4 bases, J lost 2 bases, and 5 bases stayed unmatched. The CDR3 totals 15 residues. Germline V gene lookup returns CDR1 LGHDT and CDR2 YNNKEL (reference sequence). CDR3 coding DNA: TGTGCCAGCAGCCCGCGGGGGACCGCCTACAATGAGCAGTTCTTC. Its protein is CASSPRGTAYNEQFF.

Many counts were recorded for this clonotype. V usage is TRBV28 and J usage is TRBJ2-5, with TRBD2 identical over 8 bases. The CDR3 is made up of 15 amino acids. V gave up 6 bases and J gave up 3 bases; unmatched junction bases: 9. From germline, CDR1 is MDHEN and CDR2 SYDVKM. CDR3 sequence (DNA): TGTGCCAGCAGCACCGGGGGGGCCGGGGAAGAGACCCAGTACTTC. Translating gives CASSTGGAGEETQYF.

The chain recombines TRBV7-2 with TRBJ1-3, with D possibly being TRBD1 (6 bases). Germline V CDR1 and CDR2: SGHTA, FQGNSA. The CDR3 extends over 16 amino acids. The V gene lost 1 base and the J gene lost 2 bases, with 12 bases spanning the gap. The CDR3 reads CASSLEGTQAGNTIYF. As DNA, the CDR3 is TGTGCCAGCAGCTTAGAAGGGACACAAGCTGGAAACACCATATATTTT.

The V gene is TRBV5-1, the J gene TRBJ2-7; 7 nucleotides agree with TRBD1. Germline V gives CDR1 SGHRS, CDR2 YFSETQ. The V segment lost 3 bases and the J segment 3 bases; nucleotides outside the gene matches: 6. The CDR3 is 14 residues long. In DNA, the CDR3 is TGCGCCAGCAGCTCGACAGGGTACTACTACGAGCAGTACTTC. This translates into CASSSTGYYYEQYF. The complete variable domain, with remaining parts taken from reference TRBV5-1 and TRBJ2-7, reads KAGVTQTPRYLIKTRGQQVTLSCSPISGHRSVSWYQQTPGQGLQFLFEYFSETQRNKGNFPGRFSGRQFSNSRSEMNVSTLELGDSALYLCASSSTGYYYEQYFGPGTRLTVT.

The chain combines TRBV7-8 with TRBJ2-1; D assignment may be TRBD1 or TRBD2 (5 bases each). Germline-derived CDR1 and CDR2 are SGHVS and FQNEAQ. V dropped 4 bases and J dropped 6 bases, with 10 bases sitting between them. The CDR3 is 13 residues long. The CDR3 spells CASSWGSLNEQFF. CDR3 nucleotide sequence: TGTGCCAGCAGCTGGGGGTCTCTCAATGAGCAGTTCTTC.

The V call is TRBV6-2 or TRBV6-3, the J call TRBJ2-1; 9 bases align to TRBD2. CDR3 length: 16 amino acids. With V trimmed by 6 bases and J by 7 bases, 13 bases remained unmatched. Germline V gene lookup returns CDR1 MNHEY and CDR2 SVGEGT. The DNA for the CDR3 is TGTGCCAGCAGAGTTATGGGCGGGGGGGGTTTAAATGAGCAGTTCTTC. The encoded protein is CASRVMGGGGLNEQFF.

This clonotype was found many times. The CDR3 sequence is CASSGTGTIVNYGYTF. For the CDR3, the DNA is TGTGCCAGCAGCGGGACCGGGACAATCGTTAACTATGGCTACACCTTC. The rearrangement uses TRBV7-9 and TRBJ1-2; maybe TRBD1 (6 bases). Trimming took 5 bases from V and 1 from J, leaving 17 bases between them. CDR1 and CDR2 (germline): SEHNR, FQNEAQ (reference sequence). The CDR3 runs to 16 residues.

This sequence joins TRBV27 and TRBJ2-5; 10 bases line up with TRBD1. The DNA end is a closer match to TRBJ2-7, so the J assignment may be wrong. The CDR3 is 14 residues long. Germline assignment: CDR1 MNHEY and CDR2 SMNVEV (reference sequence). In nucleotides, the CDR3 is TGTGCCAGCGGGGCCGGGACAGGGGCCCACGAGCAGTACTTC. Translated, it gives CASGAGTGAHEQYF.

This clonotype was counted ten times or more. This chain links TRBV3-1 with TRBJ2-4, with a possible D match to TRBD2 (6 bases). With 0 bases removed from V and 3 bases from J, the gap between germline ends came to 9 bases. The CDR3 is 15 amino acids. Germline lookup yields CDR1 LGHDT and CDR2 YNNKEL (reference sequence). CDR3 in amino acids: CASSQEWGLKNIQYF. CDR3 DNA: TGTGCCAGCAGCCAAGAGTGGGGACTCAAAAACATTCAGTACTTC.

This clonotype was detected many times. The gene calls are TRBV7-2 and TRBJ1-4, with D possibly being TRBD1 (5 bases). The V gene lost 5 bases and the J gene lost 5 bases, with 15 bases spanning the gap. The germline V gene has CDR1 SGHTA and CDR2 FQGNSA. The CDR3 loop spans 15 amino acids. CDR3 coding DNA: TGTGCCAGCAGCCCCGACGGGCGGGGGAATGAAAAACTGTTTTTT. It encodes CASSPDGRGNEKLFF.

A few counts support this clonotype. J is TRBJ2-2 and V is TRBV6-5, with D perhaps matching TRBD1 or TRBD2 (5 bases each). The CDR3 contains 15 residues. The V end was cut by 4 bases, the J end by 5 bases, with 14 bases between. CDR1 is MNHEY, CDR2 SVGAGI, per germline. CDR3 sequence (DNA): TGTGCCAGCAGTTTTGAGGGGCTGGGAACCGGGGAGCTGTTTTTT. Its translation is CASSFEGLGTGELFF.